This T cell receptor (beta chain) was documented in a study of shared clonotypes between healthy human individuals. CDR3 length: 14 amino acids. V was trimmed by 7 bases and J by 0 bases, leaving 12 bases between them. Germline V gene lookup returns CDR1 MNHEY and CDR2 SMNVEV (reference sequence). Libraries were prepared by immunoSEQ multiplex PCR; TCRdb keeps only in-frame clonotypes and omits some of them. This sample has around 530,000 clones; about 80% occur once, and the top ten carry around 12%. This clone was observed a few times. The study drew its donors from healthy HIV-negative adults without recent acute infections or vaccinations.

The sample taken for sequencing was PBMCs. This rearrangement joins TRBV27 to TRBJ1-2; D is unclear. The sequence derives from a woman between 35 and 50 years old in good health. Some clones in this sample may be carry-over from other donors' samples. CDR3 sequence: CASKSDGSNYGYTF. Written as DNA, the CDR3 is TGTGCCAGCAAGTCGGACGGGTCTAACTATGGCTACACCTTC.